This entry features one TCR beta chain sequence. Clones were sequenced by immunoSEQ multiplex PCR, and TCRdb holds only the in-frame ones, with some missing. The table lists fewer than 400,000 clones, around nine tenths of them singletons. These data come from a study of blood T cell repertoires in COVID-19. Participants were placed into cohorts based on the clinical history they reported. Recovery meant two consecutive negative NP/OP PCR tests, professional clearance, or resolved symptoms. This CDR3 is 15 amino acids long. V trimming: 5 bases; J trimming: 2 bases; junction bases outside the gene matches: 7. Germline assignment: CDR1 MRHNA and CDR2 SNTAGT.

Specimen: PBMCs or T cells enriched from blood (not recorded which). This TCR was recovered from a woman between 50 and 59 years old who had recovered from COVID-19. The V call is TRBV6-4, the J call TRBJ2-3; TRBD2 matches 7 bases. Written as DNA, the CDR3 is TGTGCCAGCAGTCAAGCGGGGAGCCTCACAGATACGCAGTATTTT. Amino acid sequence: CASSQAGSLTDTQYF.